This T cell receptor beta chain was retrieved from a study of CD8 T cells in ankylosing spondylitis. Study-wide results and caveats: As for the disease-linked clones, they showed a CD8+ phenotype and occurred at relatively low frequencies in peripheral blood. There was reportedly significant enrichment of clones that were disease-linked in matched ankylosing spondylitis synovial fluid. What seemed typical of ankylosing spondylitis blood was a TCR beta motif built from about 8 highly homologous variants.

Germline V gene data show CDR1 as SQVTM and CDR2 as ANQGSEA. V lost 1 base to trimming and J lost 1 base, with 7 bases between them. This CDR3 is built from 13 residues. This clonotype was detected ten times or more. Its antigen is not known. With molecular barcodes, quantitative 5'-RACE was used to make the TCR beta libraries. TCRdb re-called the 5' RACE reads through MiXCR, storing one row per CDR3 protein. Among about 90,000 distinct CDR3 sequences listed, about 9% were seen once. The source of this sequence is a male donor with ankylosing spondylitis. Sequenced sample: blood, either unsorted or a sorted T cell fraction (not recorded which). The chain links TRBV29-1 to TRBJ1-1; unclear D gene. Written as DNA, the CDR3 is TGCAGCGTTGAAGCTGGGCGGAACACTGAAGCTTTCTTT. It translates to CSVEAGRNTEAFF.